This TCR beta chain derives from a study of CD8+ T cells in alopecia areata. A FACSAria was used to sort CD4+ and CD8+ T cells. These cells came from PBMCs. TCR sequencing used cDNA made by reverse transcription of extracted RNA. Data came from immunoSEQ multiplex PCR; TCRdb stores just in-frame clones and leaves some out. The top ten hold roughly 20% of the sample, which has 110,000 or so clones, approximately 59% seen once. A remark on this clone: What it binds is unknown.

Notes on the study in general: Alphabeta T cells residing in normal skin are also sequenced in scalp samples. Lesional scalp, especially alopecia totalis/universalis, showed higher clonality than normal scalp.

The sequence came from a human donor in good health. Sequenced: CD8+ T cells sorted from blood.

The CDR3 DNA sequence: TGTGCCACCAGGTACATTTCGAACACCGGGGAGCTGTTTTTT. As protein: CATRYISNTGELFF. The genes are TRBV28 and TRBJ2-2; no clear D gene. Germline-derived CDR1 and CDR2 are MDHEN and SYDVKM. Trimming removed 10 bases from V and 0 bases from J, with 12 bases in between. CDR3 size: 14 residues.